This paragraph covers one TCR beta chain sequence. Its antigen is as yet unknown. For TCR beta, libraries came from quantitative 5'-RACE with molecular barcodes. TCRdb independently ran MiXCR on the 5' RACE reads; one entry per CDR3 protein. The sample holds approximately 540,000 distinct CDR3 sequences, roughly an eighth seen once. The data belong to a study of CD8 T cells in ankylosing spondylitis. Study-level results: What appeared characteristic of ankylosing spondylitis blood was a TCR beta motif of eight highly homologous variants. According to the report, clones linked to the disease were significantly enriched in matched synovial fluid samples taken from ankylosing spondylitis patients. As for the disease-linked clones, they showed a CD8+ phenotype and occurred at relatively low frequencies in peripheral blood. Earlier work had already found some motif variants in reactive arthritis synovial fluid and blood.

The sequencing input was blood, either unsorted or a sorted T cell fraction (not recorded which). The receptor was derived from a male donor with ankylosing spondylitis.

The CDR3 loop reads CASSQGAGTNEKLFF. The CDR3, as DNA: TGTGCCAGCAGCCAGGGGGCAGGGACTAATGAAAAACTGTTTTTT. The V and J genes are TRBV7-9 and TRBJ1-4, with TRBD1 matching 8 bases. Germline V CDR1 and CDR2: SEHNR, FQNEAQ (reference sequence). Trimming took 5 bases from V and 2 from J; bases not matched to a gene: 4. CDR3 length: 15 amino acids.